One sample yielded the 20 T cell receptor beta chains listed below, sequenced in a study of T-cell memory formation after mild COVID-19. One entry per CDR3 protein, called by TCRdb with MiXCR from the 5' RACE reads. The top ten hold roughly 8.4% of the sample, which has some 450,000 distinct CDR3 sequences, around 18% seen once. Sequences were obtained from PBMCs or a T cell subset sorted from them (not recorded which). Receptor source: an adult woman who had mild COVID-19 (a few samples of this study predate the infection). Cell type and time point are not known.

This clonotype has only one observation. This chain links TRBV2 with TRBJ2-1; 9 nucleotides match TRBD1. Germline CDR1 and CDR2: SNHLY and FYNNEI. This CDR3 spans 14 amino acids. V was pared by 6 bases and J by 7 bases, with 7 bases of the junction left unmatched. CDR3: CASSPLQGANEQFF. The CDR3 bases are TGTGCCAGCAGCCCATTACAGGGGGCAAATGAGCAGTTCTTC.

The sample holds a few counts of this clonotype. Written as DNA, the CDR3 is TGCAGTGCTAGTCCCAGCGGGAGGGGTGTTGGGGAGCTGTTTTTT. As protein: CSASPSGRGVGELFF. The rearrangement links TRBV20-1 to TRBJ2-2; TRBD2 matches at 10 bases. Germline-derived CDR1 and CDR2 are DFQATT and SNEGSKA (reference sequence). The CDR3 loop spans 15 amino acids. Trimming at V came to 3 bases and at J to 8 bases, leaving 9 bases not matched to a gene.

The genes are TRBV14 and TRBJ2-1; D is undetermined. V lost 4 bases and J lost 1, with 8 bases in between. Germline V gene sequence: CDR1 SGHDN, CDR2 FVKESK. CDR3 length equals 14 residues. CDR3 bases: TGTGCCAGCAGCCTGTACGCTTCCTACAATGAGCAGTTCTTC. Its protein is CASSLYASYNEQFF.

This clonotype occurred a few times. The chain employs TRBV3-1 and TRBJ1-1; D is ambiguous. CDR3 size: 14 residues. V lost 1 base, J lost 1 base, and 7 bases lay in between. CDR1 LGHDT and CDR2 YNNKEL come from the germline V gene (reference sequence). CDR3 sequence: CASSQGHKNTEAFF. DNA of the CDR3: TGTGCCAGCAGCCAAGGACACAAGAACACTGAAGCTTTCTTT.

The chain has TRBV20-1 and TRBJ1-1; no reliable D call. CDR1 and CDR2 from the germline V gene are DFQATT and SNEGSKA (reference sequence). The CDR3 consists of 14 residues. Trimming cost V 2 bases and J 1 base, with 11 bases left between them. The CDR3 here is CSARSTIRNTEAFF. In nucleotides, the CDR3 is TGCAGTGCTAGATCAACCATCAGGAACACTGAAGCTTTCTTT.

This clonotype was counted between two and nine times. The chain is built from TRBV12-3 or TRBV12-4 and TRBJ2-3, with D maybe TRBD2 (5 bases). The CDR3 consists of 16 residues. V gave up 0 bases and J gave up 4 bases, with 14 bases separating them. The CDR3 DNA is TGTGCCAGCAGTTTAGCGTCGGGAATTGGACCAGATACGCAGTATTTT. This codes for CASSLASGIGPDTQYF.

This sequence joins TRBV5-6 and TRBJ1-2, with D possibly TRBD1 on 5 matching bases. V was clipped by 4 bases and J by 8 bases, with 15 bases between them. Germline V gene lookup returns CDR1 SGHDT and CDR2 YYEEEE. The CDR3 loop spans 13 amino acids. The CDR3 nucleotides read TGTGCCAGCAGCCTGAGGGGCCGTGGGGGCTACACCTTC. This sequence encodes CASSLRGRGGYTF. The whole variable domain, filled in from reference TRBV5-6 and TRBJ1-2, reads DAGVTQSPTHLIKTRGQQVTLRCSPKSGHDTVSWYQQALGQGPQFIFQYYEEEERQRGNFPDRFSGHQFPNYSSELNVNALLLGDSALYLCASSLRGRGGYTFGSGTRLTVV.

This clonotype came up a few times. This chain's CDR3 is CSARTENYGYTF. The CDR3 DNA follows: TGCAGTGCACGTACGGAAAACTATGGCTACACCTTC. The chain links TRBV20-1 to TRBJ1-2, with D unresolved. Per the germline V gene, CDR1 is DFQATT and CDR2 is SNEGSKA (reference sequence). Trimming took off 6 bases at V and 2 bases at J, with 10 bases between the two ends. This CDR3 contains 12 residues.

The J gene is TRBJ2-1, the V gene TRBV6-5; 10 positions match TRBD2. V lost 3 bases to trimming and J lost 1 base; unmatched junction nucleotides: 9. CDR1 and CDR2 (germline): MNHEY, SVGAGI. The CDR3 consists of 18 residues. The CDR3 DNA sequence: TGTGCCAGCAGTTATACGCTAGCGGGAGAAGGGTCCTACAATGAGCAGTTCTTC. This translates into CASSYTLAGEGSYNEQFF.

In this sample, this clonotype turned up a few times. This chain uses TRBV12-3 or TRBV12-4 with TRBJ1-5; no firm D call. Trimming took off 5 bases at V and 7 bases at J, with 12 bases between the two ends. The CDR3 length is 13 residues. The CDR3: CASSLGMEQPQHF. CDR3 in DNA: TGTGCCAGCAGTCTGGGGATGGAGCAGCCCCAGCATTTT.

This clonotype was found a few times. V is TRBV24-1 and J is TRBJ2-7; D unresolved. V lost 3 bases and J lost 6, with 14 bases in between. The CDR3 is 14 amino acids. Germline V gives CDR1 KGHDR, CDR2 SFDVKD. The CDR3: CATSDPRDLSEQYF. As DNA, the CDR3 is TGTGCCACCAGTGATCCAAGGGATTTGTCCGAGCAGTACTTC.

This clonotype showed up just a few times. CDR3 DNA: TGTGCCAGCAGCGGGGGTGGCGGCCCACCTTACGAGCAGTACTTC. It yields the protein CASSGGGGPPYEQYF. The chain combines TRBV12-3 or TRBV12-4 with TRBJ2-7; weak D call: TRBD2 (6 bases). The CDR3 length is 15 residues. The V end lost 6 bases, the J end lost 4 bases, and 19 bases lay between the germline ends.

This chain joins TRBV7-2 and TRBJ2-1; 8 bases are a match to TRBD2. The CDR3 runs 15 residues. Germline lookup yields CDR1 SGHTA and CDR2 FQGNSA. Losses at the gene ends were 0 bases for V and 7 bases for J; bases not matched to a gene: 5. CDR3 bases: TGTGCCAGCAGCTTAGCTCAAGCGGGAGTGAATGAGCAGTTCTTC. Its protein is CASSLAQAGVNEQFF.

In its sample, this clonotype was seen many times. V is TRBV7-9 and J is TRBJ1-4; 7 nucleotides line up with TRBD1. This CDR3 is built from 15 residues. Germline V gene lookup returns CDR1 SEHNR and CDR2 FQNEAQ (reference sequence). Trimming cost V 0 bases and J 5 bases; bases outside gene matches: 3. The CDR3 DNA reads TGTGCCAGCAGCTTAGCCGCGACAGGGAATGAAAAACTGTTTTTT. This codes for CASSLAATGNEKLFF. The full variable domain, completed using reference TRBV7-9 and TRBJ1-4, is DTGVSQNPRHKITKRGQNVTFRCDPISEHNRLYWYRQTLGQGPEFLTYFQNEAQLEKSRLLSDRFSAERPKGSFSTLEIQRTEQGDSAMYLCASSLAATGNEKLFFGSGTQLSVL.

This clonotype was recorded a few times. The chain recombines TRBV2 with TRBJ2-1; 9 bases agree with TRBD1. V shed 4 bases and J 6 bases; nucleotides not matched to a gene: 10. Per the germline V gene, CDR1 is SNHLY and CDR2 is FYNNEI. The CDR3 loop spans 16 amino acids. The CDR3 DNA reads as TGTGCCAGCAGTGTTTGGCGGGACAGGGAATCCAATGAGCAGTTCTTC. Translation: CASSVWRDRESNEQFF. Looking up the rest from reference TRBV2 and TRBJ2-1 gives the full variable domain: EPEVTQTPSHQVTQMGQEVILRCVPISNHLYFYWYRQILGQKVEFLVSFYNNEISEKSEIFDDQFSVERPDGSNFTLKIRSTKLEDSAMYFCASSVWRDRESNEQFFGPGTRLTVL.

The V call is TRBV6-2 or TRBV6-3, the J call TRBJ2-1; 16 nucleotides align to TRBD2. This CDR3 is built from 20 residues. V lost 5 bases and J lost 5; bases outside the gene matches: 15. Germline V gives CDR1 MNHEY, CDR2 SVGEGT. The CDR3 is CASSLSGLAGGLLGHNEQFF. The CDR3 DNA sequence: TGTGCCAGCAGTCTATCGGGACTAGCGGGAGGGTTACTAGGCCACAATGAGCAGTTCTTC.

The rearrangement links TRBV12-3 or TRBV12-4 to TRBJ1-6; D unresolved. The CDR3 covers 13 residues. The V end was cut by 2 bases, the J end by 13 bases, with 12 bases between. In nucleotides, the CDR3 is TGTGCCAGCAGTTTATTCCTAGTGTCGCCCCTCCACTTT. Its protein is CASSLFLVSPLHF.

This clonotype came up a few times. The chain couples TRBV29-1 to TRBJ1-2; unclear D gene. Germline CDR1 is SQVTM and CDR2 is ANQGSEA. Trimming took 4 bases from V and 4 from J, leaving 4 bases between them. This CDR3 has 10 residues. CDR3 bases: TGCAGCGTTGTGCCCTATGGCTACACCTTC. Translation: CSVVPYGYTF.

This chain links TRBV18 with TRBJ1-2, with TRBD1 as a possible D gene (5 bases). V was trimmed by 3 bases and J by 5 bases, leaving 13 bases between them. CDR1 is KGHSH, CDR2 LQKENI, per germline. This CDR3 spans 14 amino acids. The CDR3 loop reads CASSPGHRSYGYTF. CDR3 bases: TGTGCCAGCTCACCTGGACACCGCAGTTATGGCTACACCTTC.

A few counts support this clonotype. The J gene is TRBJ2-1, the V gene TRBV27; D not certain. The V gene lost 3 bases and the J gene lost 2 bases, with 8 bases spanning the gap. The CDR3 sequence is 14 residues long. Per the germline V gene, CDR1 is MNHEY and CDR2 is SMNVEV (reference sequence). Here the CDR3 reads CASSFQATYNEQFF. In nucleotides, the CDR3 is TGTGCCAGCAGTTTCCAGGCGACCTACAATGAGCAGTTCTTC.